This T cell receptor (beta chain) appears in the sequencing data of a study of CD8 T cells in Susac syndrome. Reverse transcription used 0.5 to 1 ug RNA and random hexamers. Multiplex immunoSEQ PCR targeted 54 Vbeta and 13 Jbeta TCR beta segments. TCRdb redid the calling of the immunoSEQ multiplex PCR reads with MiXCR, one entry per CDR3 protein. The data show hundreds of thousands of distinct CDR3 sequences, with about 94% seen just once and about 0.15% held by the top ten. Diagnostic criteria defined recently for definite or probable disease were met by the Susac syndrome patients. The sequence was collected from a human donor with Susac syndrome. What was sequenced was CD4+ T cells from PBMCs.

The chain's CDR3 is CASSYGQVRWEQFF. In DNA, the CDR3 is TGTGCCAGCAGTTACGGGCAGGTCCGTTGGGAGCAGTTCTTC. This chain links TRBV6-2 or TRBV6-3 with TRBJ2-1; D remains unclear. This CDR3 is built from 14 residues. Trimming took 2 bases from V and 10 from J, leaving 15 bases between them. CDR1 and CDR2 (germline): MNHEY, SVGEGT.